The source of this T cell receptor beta chain is a study of blood T cells in healthy people across ages. Study-level findings and limits: Per million T cells, the diversity of TCR beta decreased roughly linearly as age advanced.

Worth noting for this clonotype: Its antigen is unidentified.

Peripheral blood from each donor was collected in a volume of 8.5 to 10 milliliters. The use of a sample-barcoded 5' primer and a J-beta primer mix characterized a second PCR of about 7 to 12 cycles. All cDNA molecules were each tagged by a template-switch adaptor with 12 random nucleotides. Each single sample gave us at least 2.5 million CDR3-containing paired-end reads. From the 5' RACE reads, TCRdb called clonotypes with MiXCR, one entry per CDR3 protein. The sample shows about 750,000 distinct CDR3 sequences, about 48% of them seen only once. The TCR sequence derives from a man older than 75 in good health. Sequencing used blood.

CDR3 sequence (DNA): TGTGCCAGCAGCCTTCGGGGGGCCGGTGAAAAACTGTTTTTT. Translation gives CASSLRGAGEKLFF. This rearrangement joins TRBV12-3 or TRBV12-4 to TRBJ1-4; D perhaps matches TRBD1 (6 bases). V was clipped by 6 bases and J by 7 bases, with 15 bases between them. CDR3 length: 14 amino acids.